Listed below are T cell receptor beta chains from one sample, sequenced in a study of blood T cell repertoires in COVID-19. Profiling relied on immunoSEQ multiplex PCR, and the TCRdb table lists in-frame clones only, not all of them. The repertoire has about 300,000 clones, approximately 86% of them found once; the top ten carry over 1%. The sample taken for sequencing was peripheral blood. All receptors come from a man in his sixties or seventies with acute or convalescent COVID-19. Both conserved end residues are trimmed from each CDR3.

TRBV7-2	TRBJ2-3	ASSSRTSGFTDTQY
TRBV28	TRBJ2-7	ASSWISGSYEQY
TRBV4-2	TRBJ2-1	ASSQSLAGGPGEQF
TRBV3-1/TRBV3-2	TRBJ2-1	ASSGTSAHYNEQF
TRBV7-2	TRBJ1-4	ASSLRGSGQGNEKLF
TRBV6-4	TRBJ2-1	ASGREGGVYNEQF
TRBV4-1	TRBJ2-4	ASSQSWRDSQGAKNIQY
TRBV7-2	TRBJ1-4	ASSPQGGDEKLF
TRBV3-1/TRBV3-2	TRBJ2-1	ASSQDPLAQF
TRBV28	TRBJ1-4	ASSGNRGWPGEKLF
TRBV7-9	TRBJ2-3	ASSPRGDRSTDTQY
TRBV28	TRBJ2-3	ASSLSGGVGTDTQY
TRBV21-1	TRBJ2-3	ASSLKKTLGGGTTDTQY
TRBV9	TRBJ2-5	ASSVDGWETQY
TRBV24-1	TRBJ2-3	ATKPGLSTDTQY
TRBV11-2	TRBJ1-5	ASSLEGARDQPQH
TRBV20-1	TRBJ1-2	SASFRQGPYGYT
TRBV19	TRBJ1-3	ASKSGASGNTIY
TRBV24-1	TRBJ1-5	ATSDSWPGGAQH
TRBV6-6	TRBJ2-1	ASSSAGTSGIYEQF
TRBV15	TRBJ2-7	ATSRGGKAYEQY
TRBV4-3	TRBJ1-4	ASSQDSLATGRLF
TRBV6-6	TRBJ2-1	ASSYSSGLSVEQF
TRBV5-4	TRBJ2-3	ASSSRDRGRTDTQY
TRBV6-2/TRBV6-3	TRBJ2-7	ASSTQGRREQY
TRBV12-3/TRBV12-4	TRBJ1-5	ASRWHNQPQH
TRBV19	TRBJ2-2	ASSPWTSGSGELF
TRBV10-2	TRBJ2-3	ASSELGWGTQY
TRBV4-3	TRBJ2-7	ASSQDSSGYSYEQY
TRBV6-2/TRBV6-3	TRBJ1-1	ASSYVGTGTEAF
TRBV12-3/TRBV12-4	TRBJ1-2	ASVEGAGGYT
TRBV6-5	TRBJ1-6	ASTLGQWNSPLH
TRBV19	TRBJ2-5	ASSIGLAGAGETQY
TRBV15	TRBJ1-2	ATSRDPRNYGYT
TRBV6-1	TRBJ2-6	ASSERVTGANVLT
TRBV15	TRBJ1-1	ATSKTTGANTEAF
TRBV4-2	TRBJ1-3	ASSQDRFQGARRGNTIY
TRBV21-1	TRBJ1-5	ASSKVGVLGNQPQH
TRBV5-1	TRBJ1-4	ASSPGQGNEKLF
TRBV6-5	TRBJ2-2	ASRTGGPGELF
TRBV6-5	TRBJ1-4	ASRITRGRGEKLF
TRBV7-9	TRBJ2-1	ASSLGLAGAAQF
TRBV21-1	TRBJ2-2	ASSKRTRQGRRTGELF
TRBV7-2	TRBJ1-2	ASSLGRESGYT
TRBV20-1	TRBJ1-1	SARFRATAF
TRBV5-4	TRBJ2-3	ASTAAEDTQY
TRBV7-9	TRBJ2-5	ASSSGGYTETQY
TRBV10-1	TRBJ2-3	ASSEVPAGGIVTTQY
TRBV6-5	TRBJ2-1	ASSRGSQTSNEQF
TRBV30	TRBJ2-1	AWGLAGGSYEQF
TRBV27	TRBJ1-2	ASSRGQNNYGYT
TRBV5-1	TRBJ1-4	ASSLGGGEEKLF
TRBV5-5	TRBJ2-7	ASTLGSSRDEQY
TRBV9	TRBJ2-4	ASSREGPGKNIQY
TRBV7-3	TRBJ2-7	ASSSLFYEQY
TRBV2	TRBJ2-7	ASSATGTHEQY
TRBV29-1	TRBJ2-3	SATGGGPDTQY
TRBV19	TRBJ2-1	ASSSQGTSYNEQF
TRBV6-5	TRBJ2-3	ASSYLSSGGTDTQY
TRBV7-9	TRBJ2-1	ASSSRDNSYNEQF